Listed below are T cell receptor beta chains from one sample, sequenced in a study of blood T cell repertoires in COVID-19. The repertoire was sequenced with immunoSEQ multiplex PCR; TCRdb's copy has only in-frame clones and lacks some. The table includes 200,000 or so clones, 60% to 85% detected once. Sequencing was done on a sample of peripheral blood. The receptors here all came from a man in his sixties with active or convalescent COVID-19. Each CDR3 is given with its conserved first and last residue. D genes are given only for firm matches. Clone size is not always given. Where it is, it says once, few, many or a class for expanded clones.

d_call: -; clone_size: -; j_call: TRBJ1-5; v_call: TRBV9; cdr3_nt: TGTGCCAGCAGCGTAAGCGGAAATCAGCCCCAGCATTTT; cdr3_aa: CASSVSGNQPQHF
d_call: TRBD2; clone_size: -; j_call: TRBJ2-3; v_call: TRBV19; cdr3_nt: TGTGCCAGTAGTATAGTAGGCACCCATAGCGGGAGTAGTTGGGGCTTACGCACAGATACGCAGTATTTT; cdr3_aa: CASSIVGTHSGSSWGLRTDTQYF
d_call: -; clone_size: once; j_call: TRBJ1-1; v_call: TRBV7-3; cdr3_nt: TGTGCCAGCAGCTTAACGAAGGGGGCTGAAGCTTTCTTT; cdr3_aa: CASSLTKGAEAFF
d_call: TRBD2; clone_size: -; j_call: TRBJ2-3; v_call: TRBV5-1; cdr3_nt: TGCGCCAGCAGCTTGAATGGTGGCGGGAGTCAAGATACGCAGTATTTT; cdr3_aa: CASSLNGGGSQDTQYF
d_call: -; clone_size: -; j_call: TRBJ1-1; v_call: TRBV19; cdr3_nt: TGTGCCAGTAGTATACCTCGACGAGGGAACACTGAAGCTTTCTTT; cdr3_aa: CASSIPRRGNTEAFF
d_call: TRBD1; clone_size: few; j_call: TRBJ1-3; v_call: TRBV18; cdr3_nt: TGTGCCAGCTCACCCGGGACAGGAATAGGAGGAAACACCATATATTTT; cdr3_aa: CASSPGTGIGGNTIYF
d_call: -; clone_size: -; j_call: TRBJ1-5; v_call: TRBV19; cdr3_nt: TGTGCCAGTAGTTTGTCCCGGGGGGGCCAGCCCCAGCATTTT; cdr3_aa: CASSLSRGGQPQHF
d_call: -; clone_size: -; j_call: TRBJ2-2; v_call: TRBV3-1/TRBV3-2; cdr3_nt: TGTGCCAGCAGCCAAGTTCTGAGGGAGAACACCGGGGAGCTGTTTTTT; cdr3_aa: CASSQVLRENTGELFF
d_call: -; clone_size: -; j_call: TRBJ1-1; v_call: TRBV11-2; cdr3_nt: TGTGCCAGCAGCCCCCAATCAGGCGGGGCTTTAGCTTTCTTT; cdr3_aa: CASSPQSGGALAFF
d_call: TRBD1; clone_size: -; j_call: TRBJ2-7; v_call: TRBV5-1; cdr3_nt: TGCGCCAGCAGCGACCGGACAGGGAACTCCTACGAGCAGTACTTC; cdr3_aa: CASSDRTGNSYEQYF
d_call: -; clone_size: -; j_call: TRBJ1-5; v_call: TRBV24-1; cdr3_nt: TGTGCCACCAGTGATCCCGGGAGGGGGGAACAGCCCCAGCATTTT; cdr3_aa: CATSDPGRGEQPQHF
d_call: TRBD2; clone_size: -; j_call: TRBJ2-3; v_call: TRBV19; cdr3_nt: TGTGCCAGTAGCTTGGGGCCGACTAGCGGGAGTTGGAATACGCAGTATTTT; cdr3_aa: CASSLGPTSGSWNTQYF
d_call: -; clone_size: -; j_call: TRBJ2-3; v_call: TRBV10-3; cdr3_nt: TGTGCCATCAGTGTGGGGGGGCAGACAGATACGCAGTATTTT; cdr3_aa: CAISVGGQTDTQYF
d_call: TRBD2; clone_size: few; j_call: TRBJ2-1; v_call: TRBV7-8; cdr3_nt: TGTGCCAGCAAAAGAGGGCTAGCGGGAGTCTACAATGAGCAGTTCTTC; cdr3_aa: CASKRGLAGVYNEQFF
d_call: TRBD1; clone_size: -; j_call: TRBJ2-2; v_call: TRBV10-3; cdr3_nt: TGTGCCATCAGCCCGGGGACAGGAGGGACCGGGGAGCTGTTTTTT; cdr3_aa: CAISPGTGGTGELFF
d_call: TRBD1; clone_size: once; j_call: TRBJ2-5; v_call: TRBV19; cdr3_nt: TGTGCCAGTGGACAGGGACCCCGGGGGGAGACCCAGTACTTC; cdr3_aa: CASGQGPRGETQYF
d_call: TRBD1; clone_size: many; j_call: TRBJ2-7; v_call: TRBV4-3; cdr3_nt: TGCGCCAGCAGCCAGAACTGGGACAGCTACTACGAGCAGTACTTC; cdr3_aa: CASSQNWDSYYEQYF
d_call: -; clone_size: -; j_call: TRBJ1-1; v_call: TRBV19; cdr3_nt: TGTGCCAGTAGTAAAACAGGCTTGGGTGAAGCTTTCTTT; cdr3_aa: CASSKTGLGEAFF
d_call: TRBD2; clone_size: few; j_call: TRBJ2-1; v_call: TRBV24-1; cdr3_nt: TGTGCCACCACTCCTAGCGGGAATCGAAATGAGCAGTTCTTC; cdr3_aa: CATTPSGNRNEQFF
d_call: TRBD2; clone_size: -; j_call: TRBJ2-7; v_call: TRBV10-2; cdr3_nt: TGCGCCAGCAGTGATGGGGGGGAGAGGTACGAGCAGTACTTC; cdr3_aa: CASSDGGERYEQYF
d_call: TRBD2; clone_size: -; j_call: TRBJ2-1; v_call: TRBV10-3; cdr3_nt: TGTGCCATCAGTGAAGGCGGGAGGGTAAATGAGCAGTTCTTC; cdr3_aa: CAISEGGRVNEQFF
d_call: -; clone_size: -; j_call: TRBJ2-3; v_call: TRBV20-1; cdr3_nt: TGCAGTGCTAGTATACAGGCGGACACAGATACGCAGTATTTT; cdr3_aa: CSASIQADTDTQYF
d_call: TRBD2; clone_size: -; j_call: TRBJ2-1; v_call: TRBV11-3; cdr3_nt: TGTGCCAGCAGCTTAAGTTTCACGGCTAGCGGCTACAATGAGCAGTTCTTC; cdr3_aa: CASSLSFTASGYNEQFF
d_call: -; clone_size: -; j_call: TRBJ1-1; v_call: TRBV12-5; cdr3_nt: TGTGCTAGTGGTCGCCCCGGGGGAGGAATCACTGAAGCTTTCTTT; cdr3_aa: CASGRPGGGITEAFF
d_call: -; clone_size: -; j_call: TRBJ2-3; v_call: TRBV6-1; cdr3_nt: TGTGCCAGCAGTGAATCGCTCAGGGCCACAGATACGCAGTATTTT; cdr3_aa: CASSESLRATDTQYF
d_call: -; clone_size: -; j_call: TRBJ2-2; v_call: TRBV10-3; cdr3_nt: TGTGCCTCACTCCGGCGGGGTGACACCGGGGAGCTGTTTTTT; cdr3_aa: CASLRRGDTGELFF
d_call: TRBD2; clone_size: -; j_call: TRBJ2-3; v_call: TRBV9; cdr3_nt: TGTGCCAGCAGCGTAGACCCCGGGACTAGCGGGAGGGCTGATACGCAGTATTTT; cdr3_aa: CASSVDPGTSGRADTQYF
d_call: -; clone_size: -; j_call: TRBJ2-7; v_call: TRBV28; cdr3_nt: TGTGCCAGCACCCTAGGGGTTGGAGACGAGCAGTACTTC; cdr3_aa: CASTLGVGDEQYF
d_call: -; clone_size: -; j_call: TRBJ2-1; v_call: TRBV11-2; cdr3_nt: TGTGCCAGCAGCCCCGCTGTAGAGGATGAGCAGTTCTTC; cdr3_aa: CASSPAVEDEQFF
d_call: -; clone_size: once; j_call: TRBJ2-3; v_call: TRBV7-3; cdr3_nt: TGTGCCAGCAGCTCAGGGGGGACAGATACGCAGTATTTT; cdr3_aa: CASSSGGTDTQYF
d_call: TRBD2; clone_size: -; j_call: TRBJ2-1; v_call: TRBV5-4; cdr3_nt: TGTGCCAGCAGCTTGGCCGGGAGGGGAGACCCCTACAATGAGCAGTTCTTC; cdr3_aa: CASSLAGRGDPYNEQFF
d_call: -; clone_size: few; j_call: TRBJ2-1; v_call: TRBV2; cdr3_nt: TGTGCCAGCAGTGAGGGACTTCGCCGGGAGTTCTTC; cdr3_aa: CASSEGLRREFF
d_call: TRBD1; clone_size: -; j_call: TRBJ1-2; v_call: TRBV5-4; cdr3_nt: TGTGCCAGCAGCTCACCGGGACAGGCGAACTATGGCTACACCTTC; cdr3_aa: CASSSPGQANYGYTF
d_call: TRBD1; clone_size: -; j_call: TRBJ2-2; v_call: TRBV24-1; cdr3_nt: TGTGCCACCAGTGATTTAGGGGACAGGGGAACCGGGGAGCTGTTTTTT; cdr3_aa: CATSDLGDRGTGELFF
d_call: -; clone_size: -; j_call: TRBJ2-7; v_call: TRBV7-3; cdr3_nt: TGTGCCAGCAGCTCCGGCAGGGGGGAATACGAGCAGTACTTC; cdr3_aa: CASSSGRGEYEQYF
d_call: -; clone_size: -; j_call: TRBJ2-1; v_call: TRBV6-4; cdr3_nt: TGTGCCAGCAGTCGTGACAGTTACAATGAGCAGTTCTTC; cdr3_aa: CASSRDSYNEQFF
d_call: TRBD1; clone_size: -; j_call: TRBJ2-5; v_call: TRBV27; cdr3_nt: TGTGCCAGCAGGCGAGGACAGGGGCAAGAGACCCAGTACTTC; cdr3_aa: CASRRGQGQETQYF
d_call: TRBD2; clone_size: few; j_call: TRBJ2-1; v_call: TRBV2; cdr3_nt: TGTGCCAGCACCGAATATAGCGGGAGATTTAGGAATGAGCAGTTCTTC; cdr3_aa: CASTEYSGRFRNEQFF
d_call: -; clone_size: -; j_call: TRBJ2-7; v_call: TRBV7-8; cdr3_nt: TGTGCCAGCAGCGAGTTTATAGAGGGCTACGAGCAGTACTTC; cdr3_aa: CASSEFIEGYEQYF
d_call: TRBD1; clone_size: few; j_call: TRBJ1-5; v_call: TRBV7-2; cdr3_nt: TGTGCCAGCAGCCCAGGCAGGGGGCCAGAGCAGCCCCAGCATTTT; cdr3_aa: CASSPGRGPEQPQHF
d_call: -; clone_size: few; j_call: TRBJ2-3; v_call: TRBV7-9; cdr3_nt: TGTGCCAGCAGACCACTAGGTGGCACAGATACGCAGTATTTT; cdr3_aa: CASRPLGGTDTQYF
d_call: TRBD2; clone_size: -; j_call: TRBJ2-1; v_call: TRBV28; cdr3_nt: TGTGCCAGCAGTTTAATAGGCGGACTAGCGGGAGGCCGGGATGAGCAGTTCTTC; cdr3_aa: CASSLIGGLAGGRDEQFF
d_call: TRBD2; clone_size: -; j_call: TRBJ2-1; v_call: TRBV7-8; cdr3_nt: TGTGCCAGCAGCCCCGGACTAGCGGTAACTGGTGCGAATGAGCAGTTCTTC; cdr3_aa: CASSPGLAVTGANEQFF
d_call: TRBD2; clone_size: many; j_call: TRBJ2-2; v_call: TRBV2; cdr3_nt: TGTGCCAGCAGTGGATCTATGACTAGCGGGGGGAACACCGGGGAGCTGTTTTTT; cdr3_aa: CASSGSMTSGGNTGELFF
d_call: -; clone_size: -; j_call: TRBJ1-6; v_call: TRBV2; cdr3_nt: TGTGCCAGCAGGGGGGAAGGAACAGGGAATTCACCCCTCCACTTT; cdr3_aa: CASRGEGTGNSPLHF
d_call: TRBD1; clone_size: -; j_call: TRBJ2-1; v_call: TRBV29-1; cdr3_nt: TGCAGCGTCCCTAAGGGACAGCGAAATGAGCAGTTCTTC; cdr3_aa: CSVPKGQRNEQFF
d_call: TRBD1; clone_size: -; j_call: TRBJ1-4; v_call: TRBV27; cdr3_nt: TGTGCCAGCAGTACACGGACAGGAGCGAATGAAAAACTGTTTTTT; cdr3_aa: CASSTRTGANEKLFF
d_call: TRBD1; clone_size: once; j_call: TRBJ1-2; v_call: TRBV3-1/TRBV3-2; cdr3_nt: TGTGCCAGCAGCCAAGCCCTCGGGGGACAGGGGAAAGGCTACACCTTC; cdr3_aa: CASSQALGGQGKGYTF
d_call: TRBD1; clone_size: many; j_call: TRBJ1-3; v_call: TRBV5-4; cdr3_nt: TGTGCCAGCAGAATTATACGGGGGACCACAGGGGTCCCCTCTGGAAACACCATATATTTT; cdr3_aa: CASRIIRGTTGVPSGNTIYF
d_call: TRBD1; clone_size: -; j_call: TRBJ1-6; v_call: TRBV28; cdr3_nt: TGTGCCGGGGGGACAGGGGCTTCTCTTTCACCCCTCCACTTT; cdr3_aa: CAGGTGASLSPLHF
d_call: -; clone_size: once; j_call: TRBJ1-1; v_call: TRBV14; cdr3_nt: TGTGCCAGCAGCTGGAAACAGGATACTGAAGCTTTCTTT; cdr3_aa: CASSWKQDTEAFF
d_call: TRBD2; clone_size: -; j_call: TRBJ2-1; v_call: TRBV28; cdr3_nt: TGTGCCAGCAGACGTAGTGGGACTAGCGGTTCCAATGAGCAGTTCTTC; cdr3_aa: CASRRSGTSGSNEQFF
d_call: -; clone_size: -; j_call: TRBJ1-1; v_call: TRBV6-4; cdr3_nt: TGTGCCAGCAGTGCCCTCTCGAACACTGAAGCTTTCTTT; cdr3_aa: CASSALSNTEAFF